The rows below give T cell receptor beta chains drawn from one sample of a study of post-analysis software for immune sequencing data. TCRdb re-called the PCR reads with MiXCR, one entry per CDR3 protein. The table records 750,000 to 950,000 distinct CDR3 sequences, approximately 50% of them present only once. The sequencing input was blood. These receptors originate from a girl between 5 and 17 years old with multiple sclerosis. Both conserved end residues are part of each CDR3. D genes are given only for firm matches. Clone sizes are given selectively: once, few, many, or a class where the clone is expanded.

v_call	clone_size	d_call	j_call	cdr3_aa	cdr3_nt
TRBV25-1	NA	NA	TRBJ2-7	CASSLVGGGYYEQYF	TGTGCCAGCAGCCTTGTGGGCGGAGGGTACTACGAGCAGTACTTC
TRBV12-3/TRBV12-4	NA	NA	TRBJ2-5	CASSNSQETQYF	TGTGCCAGCAGTAACTCTCAAGAGACCCAGTACTTC
TRBV14	NA	NA	TRBJ2-7	CASSPRGLKWYEQYF	TGTGCCAGCAGCCCTCGGGGATTGAAGTGGTACGAGCAGTACTTC
TRBV5-6	NA	NA	TRBJ1-1	CASSWWGGSNTEAFF	TGTGCCAGCAGCTGGTGGGGGGGATCGAACACTGAAGCTTTCTTT
TRBV5-1	few	TRBD2	TRBJ2-5	CASSFPGLAAQETQYF	TGCGCCAGCAGCTTCCCTGGACTAGCGGCACAAGAGACCCAGTACTTC
TRBV5-1	NA	TRBD2	TRBJ2-1	CASARLAGTPNNEQFF	TGCGCCAGCGCCAGACTAGCGGGGACGCCTAACAATGAGCAGTTCTTC
TRBV20-1	NA	NA	TRBJ2-7	CSARDAFNYEQYF	TGCAGTGCTAGAGATGCCTTTAACTACGAGCAGTACTTC
TRBV7-6	few	TRBD1	TRBJ2-7	CASSPLSQGALNEQYF	TGTGCCAGCAGCCCCCTGTCTCAGGGGGCGCTTAACGAGCAGTACTTC
TRBV20-1	few	TRBD1	TRBJ2-4	CSAALIGQGKNIQYF	TGCAGTGCTGCGCTGATCGGACAGGGAAAAAACATTCAGTACTTC
TRBV4-2	NA	TRBD2	TRBJ2-7	CASSRSGTSGYEQYF	TGTGCCAGCAGCCGTTCCGGGACTAGCGGCTACGAGCAGTACTTC
TRBV6-5	NA	NA	TRBJ2-7	CASSPAQGTTYEQYF	TGTGCCAGCAGTCCCGCGCAGGGGACAACCTACGAGCAGTACTTC
TRBV5-6	NA	NA	TRBJ1-2	CASSLRSGRMAGYTF	TGTGCCAGCAGCTTACGGTCAGGGCGGATGGCTGGCTACACCTTC
TRBV5-1	NA	TRBD1	TRBJ1-6	CASSLAQTNTGDEALHF	TGCGCCAGCAGCTTGGCCCAAACGAATACAGGGGACGAGGCCCTCCACTTT
TRBV15	few	NA	TRBJ2-7	CATSREGPSSYEQYF	TGTGCCACCAGCAGAGAAGGGCCCAGCTCCTACGAGCAGTACTTC
TRBV6-1	NA	TRBD1	TRBJ2-7	CASSAWTGDYEQYF	TGTGCCAGCAGTGCTTGGACAGGGGATTACGAGCAGTACTTC
TRBV6-6	NA	NA	TRBJ2-3	CASSRYPSSTDTRYF	TGTGCCAGCAGCCGTTATCCGTCTAGCACAGATACGCGGTATTTT
TRBV29-1	few	NA	TRBJ1-4	CSGWQRNEKLFF	TGCAGCGGGTGGCAGCGTAATGAAAAACTGTTTTTT
TRBV7-3	NA	TRBD2	TRBJ2-1	CASSSRTSGRPGGYNEQFF	TGTGCCAGCAGCTCAAGGACTAGCGGGAGGCCCGGGGGATATAATGAGCAGTTCTTC
TRBV11-1	NA	NA	TRBJ2-4	CASSLNDRVLRGQYF	TGTGCCAGCAGCTTGAACGACAGGGTCCTCCGGGGGCAGTACTTC
TRBV4-1	once	NA	TRBJ2-1	CASSQDVPPDEQFF	TGCGCCAGCAGCCAAGACGTACCTCCTGATGAGCAGTTCTTC
TRBV7-2	NA	NA	TRBJ2-5	CASSFSIRETQYF	TGTGCCAGCAGCTTTAGTATACGAGAGACCCAGTACTTC
TRBV9	NA	NA	TRBJ2-1	CASSRDGLSSYNEQFF	TGTGCCAGCAGTCGTGACGGTCTAAGCTCCTACAATGAGCAGTTCTTC
TRBV12-3/TRBV12-4	NA	TRBD2	TRBJ2-3	CASSSGLAGTDAQYF	TGTGCCAGCAGTTCCGGACTAGCGGGCACAGATGCGCAGTATTTT
TRBV5-1	NA	TRBD1	TRBJ2-7	CASSRDRGKYEQYF	TGCGCCAGCAGTCGGGACAGGGGAAAGTACGAGCAGTACTTC
TRBV9	NA	TRBD2	TRBJ2-7	CASSVGGSGTSYEQYF	TGTGCCAGCAGCGTAGGGGGTAGCGGGACTTCCTACGAGCAGTACTTC
TRBV29-1	NA	NA	TRBJ1-2	CSVEDQKRGLGYTF	TGCAGCGTTGAAGATCAAAAGAGGGGACTCGGCTACACCTTC
TRBV29-1	NA	NA	TRBJ2-5	CSVRTGLQETQYF	TGCAGCGTTCGAACGGGATTACAAGAGACCCAGTACTTC
TRBV5-1	NA	NA	TRBJ1-5	CASSLGSGGQPQHF	TGCGCCAGCAGCTTGGGGAGCGGGGGACAGCCCCAGCATTTT
TRBV15	NA	TRBD2	TRBJ2-5	CATSEGLAGYQETQYF	TGTGCCACCAGCGAAGGACTAGCGGGATACCAAGAGACCCAGTACTTC
TRBV6-4	few	NA	TRBJ1-2	CASSEGDTPNYGYTF	TGTGCCAGCAGTGAAGGGGACACTCCTAACTATGGCTACACCTTC
TRBV9	few	NA	TRBJ2-1	CASSIRGLSPYNEQFF	TGTGCCAGCAGTATCCGGGGGTTAAGCCCCTACAATGAGCAGTTCTTC
TRBV7-2	many	TRBD2	TRBJ2-3	CASSPRTSGTDTQYF	TGTGCCAGCAGCCCGCGGACTAGCGGCACAGATACGCAGTATTTT
TRBV10-3	NA	TRBD1	TRBJ1-1	CAINLQGLRDTEAFF	TGTGCCATCAATTTACAGGGGTTAAGGGACACTGAAGCTTTCTTT
TRBV27	NA	NA	TRBJ2-5	CASSLSQGRAETQYF	TGTGCCAGCAGTTTATCGCAGGGTAGGGCAGAGACCCAGTACTTC
TRBV7-2	NA	NA	TRBJ2-7	CASSRSQPDYEQYF	TGTGCCAGCAGCCGATCCCAGCCAGATTACGAGCAGTACTTC
TRBV7-9	many	NA	TRBJ2-7	CASSPTGSSYEQYF	TGTGCCAGCAGTCCCACGGGGAGCTCCTACGAGCAGTACTTC
TRBV20-1	NA	NA	TRBJ2-2	CSAVEDLGSRELFF	TGCAGCGCTGTGGAGGACTTAGGTTCCCGGGAGCTGTTTTTT
TRBV7-2	few	NA	TRBJ2-3	CASSQHLKGDTQYF	TGTGCCAGCAGCCAACACCTTAAGGGGGATACGCAGTATTTT
TRBV12-3/TRBV12-4	NA	TRBD2	TRBJ2-1	CASSWGLPPRNEQFF	TGTGCCAGCAGTTGGGGACTACCTCCTCGGAATGAGCAGTTCTTC
TRBV7-9	NA	TRBD1	TRBJ2-7	CASSFRDRTYEQYF	TGTGCCAGCAGCTTCCGGGACAGGACCTACGAGCAGTACTTC
TRBV6-5	NA	TRBD1	TRBJ1-1	CASSYHGQGKGTEAFF	TGTGCCAGCAGTTACCACGGACAGGGAAAGGGAACTGAAGCTTTCTTT
TRBV20-1	few	NA	TRBJ2-1	CSTRDFRRGDEQFF	TGCAGTACTAGAGACTTCAGGAGGGGCGATGAGCAGTTCTTC
TRBV5-5	NA	NA	TRBJ2-5	CASSLENRRSGETQYF	TGTGCCAGCAGCTTAGAAAACAGGCGGTCGGGGGAGACCCAGTACTTC
TRBV9	NA	NA	TRBJ1-2	CASSPGGRGSDYGYTF	TGTGCCAGCAGCCCCGGCGGCAGGGGCTCTGACTATGGCTACACCTTC
TRBV7-2	many	TRBD1	TRBJ2-1	CASSLDRGSYNEQFF	TGTGCCAGCAGCTTAGACAGGGGCTCCTACAATGAGCAGTTCTTC
TRBV29-1	NA	NA	TRBJ2-5	CSARGLTDNEQYF	TGCAGCGCCCGGGGTCTGACAGACAATGAGCAGTACTTC
TRBV7-9	NA	TRBD1	TRBJ2-7	CASSQGTGGFEQYF	TGTGCCAGCAGCCAAGGGACAGGGGGTTTCGAGCAGTACTTC
TRBV27	few	NA	TRBJ2-5	CASSQRGPQETQYF	TGTGCCAGCAGTCAACGGGGCCCCCAAGAGACCCAGTACTTC
TRBV10-2	NA	NA	TRBJ2-7	CASSERGTLLGLEQYF	TGCGCCAGCAGTGAGAGAGGAACTCTCCTTGGCTTGGAGCAGTACTTC
TRBV12-3/TRBV12-4	once	TRBD1	TRBJ1-1	CASTGQVMNTEAFF	TGTGCCAGCACCGGACAGGTTATGAACACTGAAGCTTTCTTT
TRBV7-6	NA	NA	TRBJ2-3	CASTLTVSTDAQYF	TGTGCCAGCACCCTGACGGTCTCCACAGATGCGCAGTATTTT
TRBV7-9	NA	NA	TRBJ2-1	CASSLSGGTNEQFF	TGTGCCAGCAGCCTCAGCGGAGGGACCAATGAGCAGTTCTTC
TRBV5-1	NA	TRBD2	TRBJ2-5	CASSLALAGVQETQYF	TGCGCCAGCAGCTTGGCCTTGGCGGGAGTCCAAGAGACCCAGTACTTC
TRBV5-6	NA	NA	TRBJ2-3	CASSPDRTDTQYF	TGTGCCAGCAGTCCTGACCGCACAGATACGCAGTATTTT
TRBV29-1	NA	NA	TRBJ2-2	CSVGTLNTGELFF	TGCAGCGTTGGGACATTGAACACCGGGGAGCTGTTTTTT
TRBV20-1	once	NA	TRBJ2-7	CSVGQGSVYEQYF	TGCAGTGTAGGGCAGGGCAGCGTATACGAGCAGTACTTC
TRBV12-3/TRBV12-4	NA	NA	TRBJ2-5	CASRLGTYHKETQYF	TGTGCCAGCAGGTTGGGGACCTATCATAAAGAGACCCAGTACTTC
TRBV12-3/TRBV12-4	NA	NA	TRBJ2-7	CASSLKQGSEQYF	TGTGCCAGCAGTTTAAAGCAGGGAAGCGAGCAGTACTTC
TRBV29-1	NA	NA	TRBJ1-2	CSVGPSDYGYTF	TGCAGCGTAGGCCCGTCGGACTATGGCTACACCTTC